This T cell receptor (beta chain) was sequenced in a study of blood T cells in healthy people across ages. Together with a sample-barcoded 5' primer, a J-beta primer mix was included in a second PCR lasting roughly 6 to 12 cycles. Each CDR3 protein gets one entry after TCRdb re-called the 5' RACE reads with MiXCR. The table includes around 1,700,000 distinct CDR3 sequences, roughly 27% detected once. The sequenced material came from blood. This receptor was obtained from a woman aged 25 to 39 in good health.

The DNA for the CDR3 is TGTGCCAGCAGCCATAGGACATCGGATGGCTACACCTTC. This sequence encodes CASSHRTSDGYTF. The chain uses TRBV3-1 and TRBJ1-2; possibly TRBD1 for D (5 bases). The V end lost 3 bases, the J end lost 6 bases, and 11 bases lay between the germline ends. CDR1 and CDR2 from the germline V gene are LGHDT and YNNKEL (reference sequence). This CDR3 comprises 13 residues.